This record covers a single T cell receptor beta chain. The antigen remains unidentified. The data originate from a study of a mutant IDH1 vaccine in newly diagnosed glioma. Turning to the study itself: Standard pretreatment was either radiotherapy, temozolomide, or, for most, radiochemotherapy with temozolomide. Study results and caveats: Apparently unrelated to pseudoprogression were changes in the top peripheral T cell clonotypes. Vaccine-induced immune responses occurred in roughly 94% of patients.

Germline values: CDR1 MGHRA, CDR2 YSYEKL. The CDR3 consists of 15 residues. After removal of 2 bases from V and 2 bases from J, the junction contained 5 bases not matched to a gene. Noted time point: baseline, week 1 (first vaccination visit). This sample's treatment: pre-vaccination baseline after standard-of-care therapy. New WHO grade 3 or 4 astrocytomas that were IDH1-mutant and ATRX-lost had been found in donors. Some clones are missing from TCRdb's copy, which holds only in-frame ones; the method was immunoSEQ multiplex PCR. The sample records tens of thousands of clones, 83% being singletons. The sequence derives from a woman aged 50 to 60 with glioma. Material: PBMCs, obtained from a glioma patient treated with radiotherapy, temozolomide or both. The chain combines TRBV4-1 with TRBJ2-7, with TRBD1 identical over 8 bases. This chain's CDR3 is CASSQSSDRAYEQYF. DNA of the CDR3: TGCGCCAGCAGCCAAAGTTCGGACAGGGCCTACGAGCAGTACTTC.